The T cell receptor (beta chain) under discussion was sequenced for a study of blood T cell repertoires in COVID-19. Whole-study context: The United States, Italy and Spain supplied acute and convalescent COVID-19 samples. PBMCs, B-cell-depleted T cells, or T cells were the source of the cDNA or gDNA that made up the material.

In the authors' workflow: Nucleated cell number was recorded as an estimate derived from reference gene primer amplification. Clones were sequenced by immunoSEQ multiplex PCR, and TCRdb holds only the in-frame ones, with some missing. V and J calls and clone size are those listed in that table; D and trimming were worked out from the DNA. The profile shows 110,000 or so clones, 85% to 90% of them singletons. The V gene's germline CDR1 is SGHTA and CDR2 FQGTGA. V dropped 5 bases and J dropped 5 bases, with 13 bases sitting between them. There are 14 residues in the CDR3. The V gene is TRBV7-3, the J gene TRBJ2-1; tentatively, D is TRBD2 (5 bases). The material sequenced was peripheral blood. The TCR was taken from a man between 65 and 85 years old who had recovered from COVID-19. The CDR3 here is CASSTGISHNEQFF. The CDR3 DNA reads TGTGCCAGCAGCACGGGGATATCCCACAATGAGCAGTTCTTC.